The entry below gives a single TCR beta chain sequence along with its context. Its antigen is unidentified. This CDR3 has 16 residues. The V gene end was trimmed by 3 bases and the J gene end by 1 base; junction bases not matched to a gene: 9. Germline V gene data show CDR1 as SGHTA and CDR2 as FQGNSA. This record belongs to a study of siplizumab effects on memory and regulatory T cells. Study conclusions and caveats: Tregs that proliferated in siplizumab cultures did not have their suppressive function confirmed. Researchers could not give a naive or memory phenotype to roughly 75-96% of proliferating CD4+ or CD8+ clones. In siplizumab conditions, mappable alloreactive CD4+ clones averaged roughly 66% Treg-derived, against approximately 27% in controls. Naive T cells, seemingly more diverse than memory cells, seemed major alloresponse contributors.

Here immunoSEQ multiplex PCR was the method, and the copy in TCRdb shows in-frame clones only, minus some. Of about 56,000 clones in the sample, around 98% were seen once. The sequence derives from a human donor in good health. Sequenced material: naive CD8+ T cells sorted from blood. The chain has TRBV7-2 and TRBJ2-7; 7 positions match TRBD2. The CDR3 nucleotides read TGTGCCAGCAGCTTGGTGATTAGCGGGCTGTCCTACGAGCAGTACTTC. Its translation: CASSLVISGLSYEQYF.